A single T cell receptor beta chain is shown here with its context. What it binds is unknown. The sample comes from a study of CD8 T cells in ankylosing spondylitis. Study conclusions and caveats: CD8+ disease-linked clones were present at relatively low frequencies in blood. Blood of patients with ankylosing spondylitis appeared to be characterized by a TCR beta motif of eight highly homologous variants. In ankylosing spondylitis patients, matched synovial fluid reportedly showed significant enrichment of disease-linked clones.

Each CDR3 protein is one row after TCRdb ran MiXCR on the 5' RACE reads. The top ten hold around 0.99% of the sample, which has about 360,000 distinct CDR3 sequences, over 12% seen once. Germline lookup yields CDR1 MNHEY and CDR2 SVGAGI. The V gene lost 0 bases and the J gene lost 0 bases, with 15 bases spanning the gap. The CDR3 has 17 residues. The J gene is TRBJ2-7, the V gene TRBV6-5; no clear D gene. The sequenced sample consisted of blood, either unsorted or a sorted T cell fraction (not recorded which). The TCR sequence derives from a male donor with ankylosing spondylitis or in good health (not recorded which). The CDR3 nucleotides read TGTGCCAGCAGTTACTCGGCGAACCCGCGAAGCTCCTACGAGCAGTACTTC. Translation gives CASSYSANPRSSYEQYF.